This TCR beta chain is from a study of CD8+ T cells in alopecia areata. Study as a whole: For the treated group, dosing was oral tofacitinib at 5 to 10 mg twice daily.

The sample's treatment: oral pan-JAK inhibitor, 5-10 mg twice daily. After isolation, RNA underwent reverse transcription to generate cDNA as the sequencing template. Only in-frame clones appear in the TCRdb table, and some are missing; sequencing was by immunoSEQ multiplex PCR. Of 150,000 to 200,000 clones listed, just over 65% are singletons. The CDR3 contains 13 residues. Points on this clone: The target antigen is unknown.

General study points: Many of the expanded lesional clones endured in scalp and blood while on tofacitinib. Clarity of TCR sharing across patients fell short of that in mice, possibly HLA-related. Because one nonresponder was included, the link of baseline CD8+ expansion to response is considered uncertain.

This material consisted of CD4+ T cells sorted from blood, taken at week 4, from a patient treated with tofacitinib. This TCR came from a human donor with alopecia areata. V usage is TRBV21-1 and J usage is TRBJ2-7; the listed D gene, TRBD2, was not tested against the DNA. TRBV21-1 is described as a pseudogene. This chain's CDR3 is CASSKMRDYEQYF. The CDR3 nucleotides read TGTGCCAGCAGCAAAATGAGAGACTACGAGCAGTACTTC.